This TCR beta chain derives from a study of blood T cell repertoires in COVID-19. Generated by immunoSEQ multiplex PCR, the TCRdb table keeps only in-frame clones and is missing some. The sample includes 200,000 to 300,000 clones, around 87% of them seen just once. The germline V gene has CDR1 MNHEY and CDR2 SMNVEV (reference sequence). The CDR3 consists of 16 residues. Trimming removed 1 base at V and 0 bases at J, with 7 bases between. The V gene is TRBV27, the J gene TRBJ2-6, with D unresolved. Material for sequencing was peripheral blood. This TCR came from a woman between 35 and 50 years old who had recovered from COVID-19. The CDR3 is CASSLYSISGANVLTF. CDR3 sequence (DNA): TGTGCCAGCAGTTTATACAGCATCTCTGGGGCCAACGTCCTGACTTTC. Full variable domain (remainder filled in from reference TRBV27 and TRBJ2-6): EAQVTQNPRYLITVTGKKLTVTCSQNMNHEYMSWYRQDPGLGLRQIYYSMNVEVTDKGDVPEGYKVSRKEKRNFPLILESPSPNQTSLYFCASSLYSISGANVLTFGAGSRLTVL.